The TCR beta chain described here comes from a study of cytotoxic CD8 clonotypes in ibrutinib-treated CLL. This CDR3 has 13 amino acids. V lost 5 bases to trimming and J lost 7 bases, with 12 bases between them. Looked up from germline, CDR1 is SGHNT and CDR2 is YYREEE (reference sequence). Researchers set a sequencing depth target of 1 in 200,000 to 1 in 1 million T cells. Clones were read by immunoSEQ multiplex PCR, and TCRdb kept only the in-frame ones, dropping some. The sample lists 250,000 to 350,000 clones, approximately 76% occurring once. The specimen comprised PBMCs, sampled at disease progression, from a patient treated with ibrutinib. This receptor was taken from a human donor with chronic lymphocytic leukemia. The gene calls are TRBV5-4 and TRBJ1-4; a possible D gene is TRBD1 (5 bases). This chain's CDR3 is CASSPGQGEKLFF. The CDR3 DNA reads TGTGCCAGCAGTCCGGGGCAGGGTGAAAAACTGTTTTTT.